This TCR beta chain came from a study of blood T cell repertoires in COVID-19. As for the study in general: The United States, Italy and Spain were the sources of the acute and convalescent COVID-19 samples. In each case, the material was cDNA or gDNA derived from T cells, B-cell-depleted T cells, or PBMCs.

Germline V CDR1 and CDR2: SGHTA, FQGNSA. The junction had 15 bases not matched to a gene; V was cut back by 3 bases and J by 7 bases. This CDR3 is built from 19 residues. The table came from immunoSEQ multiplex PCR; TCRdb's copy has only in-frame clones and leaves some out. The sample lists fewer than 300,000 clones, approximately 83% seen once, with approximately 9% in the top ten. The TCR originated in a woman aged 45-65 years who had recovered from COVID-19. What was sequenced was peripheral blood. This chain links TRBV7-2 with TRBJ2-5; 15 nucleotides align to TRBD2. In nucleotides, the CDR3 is TGTGCCAGCAGCTTCTTGTTCGCCCGGACTAGCGGGGGGGCGGGGACCCAGTACTTC. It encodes CASSFLFARTSGGAGTQYF.